Listed below are T cell receptor beta chains from one sample, sequenced in a study of T cells after yellow fever vaccination. Each CDR3 protein gets one entry after TCRdb re-called the 5' RACE reads with MiXCR. Of hundreds of thousands of distinct CDR3 sequences listed, about 12% are singletons. This specimen consisted of PBMCs, obtained on the day of the yellow fever booster vaccination. These receptors came from a man aged 25 to 45 who received the YFV17D yellow fever vaccine. Both conserved end residues are part of each CDR3. The order of the fields is clone size, V gene, J gene, D gene, CDR3 protein, CDR3 DNA. The D gene is left open where the match is weak. Some rows mark clone size as missing; the rest say once, few, many or name a class of expanded clone.

-	TRBV5-6	TRBJ1-5	-	CASSLWGANQPQHF	TGTGCCAGCAGCTTGTGGGGAGCAAATCAGCCCCAGCATTTT
few	TRBV6-5	TRBJ2-2	-	CASNREPSAGELFF	TGTGCCAGCAATCGGGAGCCATCAGCCGGGGAGCTGTTTTTT
many	TRBV5-1	TRBJ2-1	-	CASSFRGASSYNEQFF	TGCGCCAGCAGCTTCAGAGGGGCTAGCTCCTACAATGAGCAGTTCTTC
-	TRBV27	TRBJ2-7	-	CASSLTGQAGRYEQYF	TGTGCCAGCAGTTTAACGGGACAAGCGGGGAGATACGAGCAGTACTTC
-	TRBV18	TRBJ2-1	-	CASSPPGLKANEQFF	TGTGCCAGCTCACCACCGGGACTCAAAGCAAATGAGCAGTTCTTC
-	TRBV7-9	TRBJ2-7	-	CASSLGGDRVRQYF	TGTGCCAGCAGCTTGGGGGGCGACAGGGTTCGGCAGTACTTC
-	TRBV12-3/TRBV12-4	TRBJ1-6	-	CASSYRLPDSLNSPLHF	TGTGCCAGCAGCTATAGACTCCCGGACAGCTTAAATTCACCCCTCCACTTT
many	TRBV20-1	TRBJ1-1	-	CSARIRYYTEAFF	TGCAGTGCTAGAATCCGATACTACACTGAAGCTTTCTTT
-	TRBV5-1	TRBJ1-5	-	CASSAGGQYNQPQHF	TGCGCCAGCAGCGCCGGTGGCCAGTACAATCAGCCCCAGCATTTT
-	TRBV29-1	TRBJ1-4	-	CSVESALPGLSGKLFF	TGCAGCGTTGAATCAGCCCTACCGGGACTTAGTGGAAAACTGTTTTTT
-	TRBV20-1	TRBJ2-2	-	CCASRPQGNTGELFF	TGCTGTGCTAGTCGGCCACAGGGGAACACCGGGGAGCTGTTTTTT
many	TRBV19	TRBJ2-1	-	CASSLGGLNYNEQFF	TGTGCCAGTAGCTTGGGCGGGCTTAACTACAATGAGCAGTTCTTC
-	TRBV30	TRBJ2-1	TRBD2	CAWRREGIYEQFF	TGTGCCTGGAGGCGGGAGGGAATCTATGAGCAGTTCTTC
-	TRBV3-1	TRBJ2-1	-	CASSPYRIKDNEQFF	TGTGCCAGCAGCCCCTACCGGATAAAAGACAATGAGCAGTTCTTC
many	TRBV25-1	TRBJ2-7	-	CASSAGLYEQYF	TGTGCCAGCAGTGCGGGTCTCTACGAGCAGTACTTC
few	TRBV20-1	TRBJ2-3	-	CSASGTGSTVTQYF	TGCAGTGCTAGTGGGACGGGGAGCACAGTTACGCAGTATTTT
-	TRBV14	TRBJ2-5	-	CASSQEYRLETQYF	TGTGCCAGCAGCCAAGAGTACAGGCTAGAGACCCAGTACTTC
few	TRBV25-1	TRBJ1-6	-	CASSEYEAGTSPLHF	TGTGCCAGCAGTGAATATGAGGCGGGGACGTCGCCCCTCCACTTT
many	TRBV7-2	TRBJ2-3	-	CASSLAGGPEDTQYF	TGTGCCAGCAGCTTAGCTGGAGGGCCAGAAGATACGCAGTATTTT
few	TRBV7-2	TRBJ2-7	-	CASSLGDTYYEQYF	TGTGCCAGCAGCTTAGGGGACACCTACTACGAGCAGTACTTC
-	TRBV20-1	TRBJ2-3	-	CSAPRQGQVWDTQYF	TGCAGTGCCCCTAGGCAGGGTCAGGTTTGGGATACGCAGTATTTT
-	TRBV20-1	TRBJ2-3	-	CSAIVGAMTDTQYF	TGCAGTGCTATTGTGGGAGCTATGACAGATACGCAGTATTTT
many	TRBV5-1	TRBJ2-1	-	CASSLGDGYNEQFF	TGTGCCAGCAGCTTAGGTGACGGCTACAATGAGCAGTTCTTC
-	TRBV4-2	TRBJ2-1	-	CASRPAASSYNEQFF	TGTGCCAGCAGACCAGCGGCCAGCTCCTACAATGAGCAGTTCTTC
-	TRBV18	TRBJ1-5	-	CASSPQSNQPQHF	TGTGCCAGCTCACCACAGAGCAATCAGCCCCAGCATTTT
-	TRBV6-2/TRBV6-3	TRBJ2-1	TRBD1	CASSYSESRTGKQNEQFF	TGTGCCAGCAGTTACTCGGAGTCGCGGACAGGGAAGCAGAATGAGCAGTTCTTC
-	TRBV5-1	TRBJ2-7	TRBD2	CASSLRGTSVYEQYF	TGCGCCAGCAGCTTGAGGGGGACTAGCGTATACGAGCAGTACTTC
-	TRBV6-5	TRBJ1-2	-	CASSFDSDYGYTF	TGTGCCAGCAGTTTCGACAGCGACTATGGCTACACCTTC
-	TRBV7-8	TRBJ2-7	-	CASSLDTLYEQYF	TGTGCCAGCAGCTTAGACACCCTCTACGAGCAGTACTTC
few	TRBV6-2/TRBV6-3	TRBJ2-3	TRBD1	CASRPPPGTGDDTQYF	TGTGCCAGCAGGCCACCCCCCGGGACAGGGGACGATACGCAGTATTTT
few	TRBV7-2	TRBJ2-7	TRBD2	CASTPSGASSYEQYF	TGTGCCAGCACGCCTAGCGGAGCGAGCTCCTACGAGCAGTACTTC
few	TRBV20-1	TRBJ2-1	TRBD2	CSARGIAGGWNEQFF	TGCAGTGCTAGAGGAATAGCGGGAGGCTGGAATGAGCAGTTCTTC
-	TRBV19	TRBJ2-3	-	CASSMTITDTQYF	TGTGCCAGTAGTATGACTATAACAGATACGCAGTATTTT
many	TRBV5-1	TRBJ2-2	TRBD2	CASSLATSGNTGELFF	TGCGCCAGCAGCTTGGCCACTAGCGGGAACACCGGGGAGCTGTTTTTT
-	TRBV7-2	TRBJ1-6	-	CASSARDGNSPLHF	TGTGCCAGCAGCGCGAGGGACGGGAATTCACCCCTCCACTTT
few	TRBV20-1	TRBJ2-1	-	CSARVRGRFGGEQFF	TGCAGTGCTAGAGTTCGCGGTAGGTTCGGCGGTGAGCAGTTCTTC
few	TRBV6-2/TRBV6-3	TRBJ2-4	-	CATPPGGLLGNIQYF	TGTGCTACGCCCCCCGGGGGGCTTTTGGGAAACATTCAGTACTTC
few	TRBV7-3	TRBJ2-1	TRBD2	CASSSPAGSWNEQFF	TGTGCCAGCAGCTCCCCAGCGGGGAGTTGGAATGAGCAGTTCTTC
few	TRBV4-2	TRBJ2-2	-	CASSSVAGTGELFF	TGTGCCAGCAGCTCCGTCGCCGGAACCGGGGAGCTGTTTTTT
many	TRBV5-1	TRBJ2-5	TRBD1	CASRPPGQGQETQYF	TGCGCCAGCAGACCGCCGGGACAGGGGCAAGAGACCCAGTACTTC
-	TRBV3-1	TRBJ2-7	-	CASSQGGTRSYEQYF	TGTGCCAGCAGCCAAGGGGGGACACGCTCCTACGAGCAGTACTTC
-	TRBV20-1	TRBJ1-1	-	CSALLLTEAFF	TGCAGTGCTTTACTACTCACTGAAGCTTTCTTT
few	TRBV18	TRBJ2-7	-	CASSPPVQGYEQYF	TGTGCCAGCTCACCACCGGTCCAGGGCTACGAGCAGTACTTC
few	TRBV21-1	TRBJ2-3	-	CASSNPQGGTDTQYF	TGTGCCAGCAGCAATCCCCAGGGGGGCACAGATACGCAGTATTTT
many	TRBV10-3	TRBJ2-3	-	CAISVLGDTQYF	TGTGCCATCAGTGTCCTTGGGGATACGCAGTATTTT
-	TRBV11-1	TRBJ2-6	TRBD2	CASSLRTSGRSGANILTF	TGTGCCAGCAGCCTTCGGACTAGCGGGAGGTCTGGGGCCAACATCCTGACTTTC
few	TRBV20-1	TRBJ1-6	-	CSASTRVDSPLHF	TGCAGTGCTAGTACCAGGGTTGATTCACCCCTCCACTTT
many	TRBV21-1	TRBJ2-7	-	CASSNPRSYEQYF	TGTGCCAGCAGCAACCCTAGGTCCTACGAGCAGTACTTC
many	TRBV7-2	TRBJ2-1	-	CASSLEGGGRGQFF	TGTGCCAGCAGCTTAGAGGGTGGCGGACGTGGGCAGTTCTTC
-	TRBV30	TRBJ2-2	-	CAWNGNANTGELFF	TGTGCCTGGAACGGGAACGCGAACACCGGGGAGCTGTTTTTT
few	TRBV27	TRBJ2-7	-	CASSLSPPQGGSYEQYF	TGTGCCAGCAGTTTATCCCCCCCCCAGGGTGGATCCTACGAGCAGTACTTC
-	TRBV29-1	TRBJ2-7	-	CSVVLGTTYEQYF	TGCAGCGTTGTGCTGGGGACCACCTACGAGCAGTACTTC
many	TRBV7-2	TRBJ2-7	-	CASSPHGLLAIF	TGTGCCAGCAGCCCTCACGGTCTGCTAGCGATATTC
few	TRBV6-5	TRBJ2-7	TRBD2	CASSYSLAVSSYEQYF	TGTGCCAGCAGTTACTCCCTAGCGGTTAGCTCCTACGAGCAGTACTTC